This T cell receptor (beta chain) was obtained from a study of blood T cell repertoires in COVID-19. The CDR3 totals 15 residues. The junction had 6 bases not matched to a gene; V was cut back by 3 bases and J by 2 bases. The germline gives CDR1 LGHNT, CDR2 FRNRAP. Methods used by the authors: Amplification of reference gene primers was used by the study to estimate nucleated cell counts. Measured with immunoSEQ multiplex PCR; TCRdb has only the in-frame clones, and not every one. That table gives V, J and clone size, and the DNA gave D and trimming. The sample carries some 150,000 clones, roughly 89% recorded once.

This receptor was identified in a woman between 50 and 59 years old with acute or convalescent COVID-19. The chain combines TRBV12-5 with TRBJ1-1, with 7 bases identical to TRBD1. Material: peripheral blood. The CDR3 here is CASGFYRGANTEAFF. CDR3 nucleotide sequence: TGTGCTAGTGGTTTTTACAGGGGCGCCAACACTGAAGCTTTCTTT.